The TCR beta chain under discussion was sequenced for a study of graft-versus-host responses after intestinal transplantation. In the study overall: All recipients were transplanted with multivisceral, liver-intestinal, or isolated intestinal grafts. Recipients were all induced with anti-thymocyte globulin, then given tacrolimus and steroids for about 3 years.

CDR1 is LNHDA, CDR2 SQIVND, per germline (reference sequence). Trimming stripped 1 base from V and 2 bases from J, with 8 bases between. This CDR3 comprises 14 residues. Of note for this clone: Its antigen is unidentified. Other DNA sequences from this sample encode an identical CDR3 as well.

Only in-frame clones appear in the TCRdb table, and some are missing; sequencing was by immunoSEQ multiplex PCR. The data show about 26,000 clones, with roughly 82% seen just once and roughly 0.7% held by the top ten. This TCR came from a human donor who received an intestinal transplant. Specimen: unstimulated CD4+ T cells sorted from spleen or lymph node cells, collected before intestinal transplant. The chain joins TRBV19 to TRBJ2-5; D remains unclear. The CDR3 bases are TGTGCCAGTAGTATAGGGGATAAACAAGAGACCCAGTACTTC. Residues: CASSIGDKQETQYF.